Listed here is a single T cell receptor beta chain. The ends were cut back, 11 bases at V and 6 bases at J, with 17 bases in the middle. Germline CDR1 reads KGHSH; CDR2 reads LQKENI. This CDR3 spans 12 amino acids. This entry comes from a study of CD8 T cells in Susac syndrome. The RNA, 0.5 to 1 ug, was put through reverse transcription using random hexamers. MiXCR, applied by TCRdb to the immunoSEQ multiplex PCR reads, yields one record per CDR3 protein. Seen here are more than 150,000 distinct CDR3 sequences, around 96% observed once, and the top ten hold 0.16%. Source material: CD4+ T cells from PBMCs. This clonotype was obtained from a human donor with Susac syndrome. The chain carries TRBV18 and TRBJ2-7, with D tentatively TRBD1 (7 bases). The DNA of the CDR3 is TGTGCCTGTCAGGCAGGGGGAGGCGAGCAGTACTTC. Its protein product is CACQAGGGEQYF.